A selection of T cell receptor beta chains follows, all from one sample in a study of CD8 T cells in ankylosing spondylitis. TCRdb passed the 5' RACE reads through MiXCR, listing each CDR3 protein once. The sample has 270,000 or so distinct CDR3 sequences; about 18% are singletons. Source material: blood, either unsorted or a sorted T cell fraction (not recorded which). The origin of the receptors is a male donor with ankylosing spondylitis or in good health (not recorded which). Each CDR3 is given with its conserved first and last residue. D genes are given only for firm matches. A clone size is listed for some rows: how often the clone was seen (once, few, many), or a class if it is expanded.

v_call	j_call	clone_size	d_call	cdr3_aa	cdr3_nt
TRBV29-1	TRBJ2-7	-	TRBD1	CSVSGQDYEQYF	TGCAGCGTCTCCGGACAGGACTACGAGCAGTACTTC
TRBV7-2	TRBJ1-3	few	-	CASSLVGGQDGNTIYF	TGTGCCAGCAGCTTAGTTGGGGGACAAGATGGAAACACCATATATTTT
TRBV12-3/TRBV12-4	TRBJ1-1	many	-	CASSPQGTEAFF	TGTGCCAGCAGCCCCCAGGGGACTGAAGCTTTCTTT
TRBV7-9	TRBJ2-7	-	-	CASDQGLGQYF	TGTGCCAGCGACCAGGGGCTGGGGCAGTACTTC
TRBV6-2/TRBV6-3	TRBJ2-7	-	-	CASSYSVVSYEQYF	TGTGCCAGCAGTTACTCGGTCGTTTCCTACGAGCAGTACTTC
TRBV5-6	TRBJ1-2	-	-	CASSLDQGTNYGYTF	TGTGCCAGCAGCTTGGATCAGGGGACTAACTATGGCTACACCTTC
TRBV5-6	TRBJ2-7	-	-	CASSLEGIGYEQYF	TGTGCCAGCAGCTTGGAAGGTATAGGTTACGAGCAGTACTTC
TRBV28	TRBJ2-7	few	TRBD2	CASSLRIAGGSHEQYF	TGTGCCAGCAGCTTAAGAATAGCGGGAGGGTCCCACGAGCAGTACTTC
TRBV20-1	TRBJ2-7	once	-	CSARAPTYEQYF	TGCAGTGCCAGGGCTCCGACCTACGAGCAGTACTTC
TRBV29-1	TRBJ2-2	-	-	CSALGENTGELFF	TGCAGCGCCCTGGGGGAGAACACCGGGGAGCTGTTTTTT
TRBV29-1	TRBJ2-1	few	-	CSGGLYNEQFF	TGCAGCGGAGGACTGTACAATGAGCAGTTCTTC
TRBV11-2	TRBJ2-7	-	-	CASVFLVPPGGGIEPEQYF	TGTGCCAGCGTCTTTCTAGTGCCCCCGGGCGGGGGCATAGAGCCTGAGCAGTACTTC
TRBV9	TRBJ2-5	-	TRBD1	CASSARTGGETQYF	TGTGCCAGCAGCGCCCGGACAGGCGGGGAGACCCAGTACTTC
TRBV12-3/TRBV12-4	TRBJ2-5	many	TRBD2	CASSPGTSGSGETQYF	TGTGCCAGCAGTCCGGGGACTAGCGGGAGTGGAGAGACCCAGTACTTC
TRBV5-6	TRBJ1-1	-	-	CASTFLRAAGTEAFF	TGTGCCAGCACATTTTTGAGGGCAGCGGGGACTGAAGCTTTCTTT
TRBV12-3/TRBV12-4	TRBJ1-2	once	-	CASNEGSNGYTF	TGTGCCAGCAACGAGGGGAGCAATGGCTACACCTTC
TRBV4-1	TRBJ2-7	many	-	CASSQDPLAGYEQYF	TGCGCCAGCAGCCAAGACCCCCTAGCCGGGTACGAGCAGTACTTC
TRBV12-3/TRBV12-4	TRBJ2-2	few	TRBD2	CASSPGGGRAVIGELFF	TGTGCCAGCAGCCCCGGTGGGGGGAGGGCCGTCATCGGGGAGCTGTTTTTT
TRBV20-1	TRBJ1-1	few	-	CSAQRGDFEAFF	TGCAGTGCTCAGAGGGGAGATTTTGAAGCTTTCTTT
TRBV7-2	TRBJ2-1	-	TRBD2	CASSLRTSAYNEQFF	TGTGCCAGCAGCTTAAGGACTAGCGCCTACAATGAGCAGTTCTTC
TRBV20-1	TRBJ2-1	few	TRBD1	CSATETGSGEQFF	TGCAGTGCTACTGAGACAGGGTCTGGTGAGCAGTTCTTC
TRBV20-1	TRBJ2-6	-	TRBD1	CSASPGGFANVLTF	TGCAGTGCCAGTCCAGGGGGTTTTGCCAACGTCCTGACTTTC
TRBV25-1	TRBJ2-7	many	-	CASSVAYEQYF	TGTGCCAGCAGTGTAGCTTACGAGCAGTACTTC
TRBV6-1	TRBJ2-5	-	TRBD1	CANSSGTGVSETQYF	TGTGCCAACAGCTCCGGGACAGGGGTATCAGAGACCCAGTACTTC
TRBV29-1	TRBJ2-3	few	-	CSVDLNPNTDTQYF	TGCAGCGTTGACCTTAACCCTAACACAGATACGCAGTATTTT
TRBV7-6	TRBJ2-7	-	TRBD1	CASTDRDRSYEQYF	TGTGCCAGCACCGACCGGGACAGGTCCTACGAGCAGTACTTC
TRBV29-1	TRBJ2-2	-	-	CSAETGTGELFF	TGCAGCGCTGAGACAGGCACCGGGGAGCTGTTTTTT
TRBV9	TRBJ2-5	many	-	CASSVSWTVQETQYF	TGTGCCAGCAGCGTGAGTTGGACGGTCCAAGAGACCCAGTACTTC